This T cell receptor (beta chain) was obtained from a study of patients and donors after allogeneic stem cell transplantation. MiXCR, run by TCRdb on the RT-PCR reads, gives a single entry per CDR3 protein. The data show roughly 940,000 distinct CDR3 sequences, about 20% seen once. Germline CDR1 reads SGHRS; CDR2 reads YFSETQ. The length of the CDR3 is 17 residues. The V and J ends lost 4 bases and 0 bases respectively, with 18 bases between them. The source is a human donor who was either an allogeneic HSCT recipient or a stem cell or donor lymphocyte infusion donor (not recorded which). It is not recorded whose cells these are; they may come from a transplant donor. The sequencing input was blood, either unsorted or a sorted T cell fraction (not recorded which). The V call is TRBV5-1, the J call TRBJ2-3, with D perhaps TRBD1 or TRBD2 (6 bases each). CDR3 in DNA: TGCGCCAGCAGCGGGGGGCGAGCGTCACCTAGCACAGATACGCAGTATTTT. Translating it yields CASSGGRASPSTDTQYF.